This is a list of T cell receptor beta chains from one sample in a study of T cell repertoires in cytomegalovirus infection. TCRdb reprocessed the reads via MiXCR and lists one record per CDR3 protein. This sample has around 360,000 distinct CDR3 sequences, with roughly a third found just once. Their antigen targets remain unknown. The sequencing here drew on cultured PBMCs, taken from culture after CMV antigen stimulation. These receptors came from a human donor in good health (CMV status not recorded). Some clones in this sample may be carry-over from other donors' samples. Each CDR3 is given with its conserved first and last residue. A D gene is named only where the DNA matches it firmly. Size is omitted from some rows. Given values are once, few, many or a class for expanded clones.

V	J	size	D	CDR3	DNA
TRBV7-2	TRBJ2-1	many	TRBD2	CASSLVGGSQYNEQFF	TGTGCCAGCAGCTTAGTAGGCGGGAGCCAATACAATGAGCAGTTCTTC
TRBV7-2	TRBJ2-3	.	TRBD2	CASSLAQRGGLDTQYF	TGTGCCAGCAGCTTAGCGCAGCGGGGCGGTTTGGATACGCAGTATTTT
TRBV7-8	TRBJ2-1	few	.	CASSRTSSISYNEQFF	TGTGCCAGCAGCCGAACTAGCTCTATTTCCTACAATGAGCAGTTCTTC
TRBV3-1	TRBJ2-2	.	TRBD1	CASSPPLQGTGELFF	TGTGCCAGCAGCCCCCCCCTACAGGGGACCGGGGAGCTGTTTTTT
TRBV10-3	TRBJ1-1	few	.	CAISTGLGNTEAFF	TGTGCCATCAGCACAGGGTTGGGGAACACTGAAGCTTTCTTT
TRBV6-6	TRBJ2-5	once	.	CASRKGLLRPNPAETQYF	TGTGCCAGCAGGAAGGGGTTACTCCGACCAAATCCGGCAGAGACCCAGTACTTC
TRBV7-2	TRBJ2-5	many	TRBD1	CASSKTGSGETQYF	TGTGCCAGCAGCAAGACAGGGAGTGGAGAGACCCAGTACTTC
TRBV10-3	TRBJ2-7	.	.	CAISESGTHLTREQYF	TGTGCCATCAGTGAGTCTGGGACCCACCTAACTAGGGAGCAGTACTTC
TRBV11-3	TRBJ2-5	.	.	CASSLGTGTETQYF	TGTGCCAGCAGCTTAGGTACAGGGACAGAGACCCAGTACTTC
TRBV18	TRBJ2-7	.	.	CASSDIADTYEQYF	TGTGCCAGCTCCGATATAGCGGACACCTACGAGCAGTACTTC
TRBV27	TRBJ2-6	once	.	CASSFPGAGANVLTF	TGTGCCAGCAGTTTCCCGGGGGCCGGGGCCAACGTCCTGACTTTC
TRBV7-2	TRBJ2-3	few	.	CATTTGPTDTQYF	TGTGCCACTACGACAGGCCCCACAGATACGCAGTATTTT
TRBV12-3/TRBV12-4	TRBJ1-1	few	.	CASTRFRQMNTEAFF	TGTGCCAGCACCCGCTTCAGGCAAATGAACACTGAAGCTTTCTTT
TRBV12-3/TRBV12-4	TRBJ2-5	.	.	CASSWGARETQYF	TGTGCCAGCAGTTGGGGGGCCCGGGAGACCCAGTACTTC
TRBV7-9	TRBJ2-3	.	.	CALTEPTDTQYF	TGTGCCTTAACGGAACCCACAGATACGCAGTATTTT
TRBV19	TRBJ2-1	.	TRBD2	CASSIDRVAGGLFF	TGTGCCAGTAGTATAGATCGAGTAGCGGGAGGGTTATTCTTC
TRBV12-3/TRBV12-4	TRBJ1-2	.	.	CASRGARNYGYTF	TGTGCCAGCAGGGGGGCGAGGAACTATGGCTACACCTTC
TRBV27	TRBJ1-6	.	.	CASGRASSYNSPLHF	TGTGCCAGCGGAAGGGCGAGCTCCTATAATTCACCCCTCCACTTT
TRBV4-3	TRBJ2-4	few	.	CASSQGHSGRNIQYF	TGCGCCAGCAGCCAAGGGCACTCAGGGCGGAACATTCAGTACTTC
TRBV6-6	TRBJ1-5	.	.	CASSSSEGSQHF	TGTGCCAGCAGTTCTTCCGAGGGGTCCCAGCATTTT
TRBV5-4	TRBJ2-1	.	.	CASSLISGTVYNEQFF	TGTGCCAGCAGCCTAATTAGCGGAACTGTCTACAATGAGCAGTTCTTC
TRBV11-2	TRBJ1-1	few	TRBD1	CASNSWDRMNTEAFF	TGTGCCAGCAACAGCTGGGACAGGATGAACACTGAAGCTTTCTTT
TRBV4-3	TRBJ1-3	.	TRBD1	CASSQDYRGLLAGNTIYF	TGCGCCAGCAGCCAAGATTACAGGGGCCTCTTAGCTGGAAACACCATATATTTT
TRBV18	TRBJ1-6	.	.	CASSPAADSPLHF	TGTGCCAGCTCACCGGCGGCGGATTCACCCCTCCACTTT
TRBV11-2	TRBJ2-1	few	TRBD2	CASSLASGTWNEQFF	TGTGCCAGCAGCTTAGCTAGCGGGACGTGGAATGAGCAGTTCTTC